The entry below gives a single T cell receptor (beta chain) sequence along with its context. Assay: immunoSEQ multiplex PCR; the TCRdb copy retains only in-frame clones and omits some. Of about 88,000 clones listed, about 92% are singletons. The sample comes from a study of T cell responses to AZD1222 COVID-19 vaccine. CDR3 length: 18 residues. V was shortened by 4 bases and J by 6 bases, with 25 bases between the two germline ends. Germline V gene sequence: CDR1 LNHDA, CDR2 SQIVND (reference sequence). This TCR came from an adult in good health. The sequences come from peripheral blood, collected on day 0 of AZD1222 vaccination. This chain joins TRBV19 and TRBJ1-5; possibly TRBD1 for D (6 bases). CDR3 amino acids: CASSTSPGLGQGGQPQHF. Here the CDR3 DNA reads TGTGCCAGTAGTACTTCCCCGGGATTGGGACAAGGGGGTCAGCCCCAGCATTTT.